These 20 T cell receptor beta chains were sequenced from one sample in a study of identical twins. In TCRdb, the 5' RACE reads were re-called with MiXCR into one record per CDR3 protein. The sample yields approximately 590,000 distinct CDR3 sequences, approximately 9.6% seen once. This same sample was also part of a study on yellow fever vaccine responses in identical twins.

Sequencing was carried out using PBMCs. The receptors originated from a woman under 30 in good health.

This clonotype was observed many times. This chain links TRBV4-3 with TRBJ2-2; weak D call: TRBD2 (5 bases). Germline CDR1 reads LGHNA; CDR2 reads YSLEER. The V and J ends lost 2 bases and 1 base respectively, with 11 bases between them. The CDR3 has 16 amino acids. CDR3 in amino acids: CASSQTPGMNTGELFF. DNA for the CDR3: TGCGCCAGCAGCCAAACTCCGGGGATGAACACCGGGGAGCTGTTTTTT.

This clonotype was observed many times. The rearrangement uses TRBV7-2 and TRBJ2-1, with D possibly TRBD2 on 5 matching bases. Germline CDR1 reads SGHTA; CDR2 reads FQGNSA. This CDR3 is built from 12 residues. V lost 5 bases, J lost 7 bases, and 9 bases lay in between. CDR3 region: CASSHPGNEQFF. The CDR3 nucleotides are TGTGCCAGCAGCCATCCGGGAAATGAGCAGTTCTTC.

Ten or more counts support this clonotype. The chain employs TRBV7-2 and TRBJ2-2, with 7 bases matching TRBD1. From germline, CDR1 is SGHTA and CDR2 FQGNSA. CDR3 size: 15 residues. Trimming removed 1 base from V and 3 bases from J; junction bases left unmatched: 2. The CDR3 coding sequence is TGTGCCAGCAGCTTAGGGGGACAGTACACCGGGGAGCTGTTTTTT. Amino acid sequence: CASSLGGQYTGELFF.

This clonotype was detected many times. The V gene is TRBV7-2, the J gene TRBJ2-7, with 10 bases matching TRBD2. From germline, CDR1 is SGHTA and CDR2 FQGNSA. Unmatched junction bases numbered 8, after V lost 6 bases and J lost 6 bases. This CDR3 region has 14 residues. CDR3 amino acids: CASSLLAGVGEQYF. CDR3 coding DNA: TGTGCCAGCAGTTTGCTAGCGGGGGTAGGCGAGCAGTACTTC.

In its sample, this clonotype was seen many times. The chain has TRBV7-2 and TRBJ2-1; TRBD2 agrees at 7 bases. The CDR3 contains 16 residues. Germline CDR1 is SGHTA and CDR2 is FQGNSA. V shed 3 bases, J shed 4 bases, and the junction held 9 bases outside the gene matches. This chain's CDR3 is CASSLGGGSVYNEQFF. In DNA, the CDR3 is TGTGCCAGCAGCTTGGGTGGCGGGAGTGTTTACAATGAGCAGTTCTTC.

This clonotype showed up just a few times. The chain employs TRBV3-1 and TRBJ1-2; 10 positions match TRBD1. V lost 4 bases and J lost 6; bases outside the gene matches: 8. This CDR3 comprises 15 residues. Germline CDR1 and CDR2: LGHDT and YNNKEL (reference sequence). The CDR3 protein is CASSPRDRGRNGYTF. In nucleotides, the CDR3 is TGTGCCAGCAGCCCCCGGGACAGGGGAAGGAATGGCTACACCTTC.

The CDR3 loop is CASSLGAAQGNEQFF. DNA of the CDR3: TGTGCCAGCAGCCTCGGGGCAGCCCAAGGCAATGAGCAGTTCTTC. The genes are TRBV7-9 and TRBJ2-1; D may match TRBD1 or TRBD2 (5 bases each). V was clipped by 5 bases and J by 6 bases, with 17 bases between them. Germline CDR1 and CDR2: SEHNR and FQNEAQ (reference sequence). This CDR3 has 15 residues.

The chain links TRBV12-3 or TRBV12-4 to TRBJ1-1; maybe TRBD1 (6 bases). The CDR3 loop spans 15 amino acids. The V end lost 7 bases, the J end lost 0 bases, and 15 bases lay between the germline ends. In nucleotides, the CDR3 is TGTGCCAGCACACCCCGGCAGGGGATGAACACTGAAGCTTTCTTT. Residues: CASTPRQGMNTEAFF.

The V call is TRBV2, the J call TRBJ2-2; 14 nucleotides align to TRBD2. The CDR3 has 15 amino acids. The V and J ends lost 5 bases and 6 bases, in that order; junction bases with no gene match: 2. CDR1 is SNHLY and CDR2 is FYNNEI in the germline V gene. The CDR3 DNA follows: TGTGCCAGCAGTTCGACTAGCGGGGGGGCCGGGGAGCTGTTTTTT. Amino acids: CASSSTSGGAGELFF.

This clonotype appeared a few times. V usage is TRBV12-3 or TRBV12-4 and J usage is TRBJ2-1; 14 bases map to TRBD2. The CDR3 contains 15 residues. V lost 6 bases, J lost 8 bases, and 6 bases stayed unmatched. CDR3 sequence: CASSAMGLAGDEQFF. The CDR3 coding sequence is TGTGCCAGCAGCGCAATGGGACTAGCGGGGGATGAGCAGTTCTTC.

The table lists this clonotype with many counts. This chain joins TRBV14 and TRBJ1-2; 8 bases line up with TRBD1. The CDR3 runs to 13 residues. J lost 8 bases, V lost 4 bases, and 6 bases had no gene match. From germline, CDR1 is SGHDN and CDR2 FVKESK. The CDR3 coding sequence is TGTGCCAGCAGCCCAGGACAGGGTTGGGGCTACACCTTC. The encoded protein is CASSPGQGWGYTF.

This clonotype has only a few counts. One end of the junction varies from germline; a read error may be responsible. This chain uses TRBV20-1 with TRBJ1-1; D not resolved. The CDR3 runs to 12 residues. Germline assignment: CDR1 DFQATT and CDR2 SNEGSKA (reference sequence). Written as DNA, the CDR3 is TGCCGTGCTAGGACGGGGAACACTGAAGCTTTCTTT. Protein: CRARTGNTEAFF.

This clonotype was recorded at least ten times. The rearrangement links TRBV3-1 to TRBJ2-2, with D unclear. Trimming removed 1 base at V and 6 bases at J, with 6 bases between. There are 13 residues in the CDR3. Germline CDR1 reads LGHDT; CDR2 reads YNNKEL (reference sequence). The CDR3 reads CASSQGEPGELFF. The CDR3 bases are TGTGCCAGCAGCCAAGGAGAGCCCGGGGAGCTGTTTTTT.

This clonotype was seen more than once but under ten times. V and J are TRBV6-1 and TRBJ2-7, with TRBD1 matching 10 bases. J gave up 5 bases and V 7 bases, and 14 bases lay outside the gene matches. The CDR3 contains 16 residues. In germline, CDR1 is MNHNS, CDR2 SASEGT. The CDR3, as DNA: TGTGCCAGCACCATATCCTGGGACAGGGGATACCACGAGCAGTACTTC. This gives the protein CASTISWDRGYHEQYF.

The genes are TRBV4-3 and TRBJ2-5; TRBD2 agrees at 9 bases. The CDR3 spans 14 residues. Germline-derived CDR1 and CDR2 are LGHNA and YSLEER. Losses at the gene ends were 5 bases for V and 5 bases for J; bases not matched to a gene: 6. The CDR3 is CASSAHSGSETQYF. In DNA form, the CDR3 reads TGCGCCAGCAGCGCCCATAGCGGGAGTGAGACCCAGTACTTC.

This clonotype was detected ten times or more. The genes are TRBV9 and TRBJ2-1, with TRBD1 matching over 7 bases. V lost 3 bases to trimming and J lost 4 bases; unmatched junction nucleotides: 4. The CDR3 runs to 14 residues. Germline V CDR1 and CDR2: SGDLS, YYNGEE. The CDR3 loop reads CASSAQTGYNEQFF. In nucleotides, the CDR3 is TGTGCCAGCAGCGCACAGACAGGGTACAATGAGCAGTTCTTC.

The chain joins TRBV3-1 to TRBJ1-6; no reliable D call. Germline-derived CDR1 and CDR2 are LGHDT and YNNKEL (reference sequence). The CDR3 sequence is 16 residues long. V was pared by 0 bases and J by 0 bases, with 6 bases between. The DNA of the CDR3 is TGTGCCAGCAGCCAAGAAGGCAACTCCTATAATTCACCCCTCCACTTT. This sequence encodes CASSQEGNSYNSPLHF.

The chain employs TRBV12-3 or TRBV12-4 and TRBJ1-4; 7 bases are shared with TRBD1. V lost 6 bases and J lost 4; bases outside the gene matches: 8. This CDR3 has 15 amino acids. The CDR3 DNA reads TGTGCCAGCAGACGCCGGGACAGCCTTAATGAAAAACTGTTTTTT. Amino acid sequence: CASRRRDSLNEKLFF.

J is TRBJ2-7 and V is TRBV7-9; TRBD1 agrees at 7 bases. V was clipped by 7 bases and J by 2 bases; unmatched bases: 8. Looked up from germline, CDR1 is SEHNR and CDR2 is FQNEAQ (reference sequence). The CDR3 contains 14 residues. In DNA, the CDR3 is TGTGCCAGCACCACCGGGACAGTCGCCTACGAGCAGTACTTC. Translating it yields CASTTGTVAYEQYF.

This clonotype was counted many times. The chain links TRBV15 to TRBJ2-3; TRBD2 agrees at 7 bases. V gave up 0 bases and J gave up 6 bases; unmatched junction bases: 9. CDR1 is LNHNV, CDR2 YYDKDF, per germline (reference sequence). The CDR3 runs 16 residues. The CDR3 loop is CATSRDLGGTWDTQYF. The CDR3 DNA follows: TGTGCCACCAGCAGAGATCTGGGGGGGACCTGGGATACGCAGTATTTT.